These 11 T cell receptor beta chains were sequenced from one sample in a study of technical replicates of blood from a handful of donors. Sequencing was performed with immunoSEQ multiplex PCR; in TCRdb, only in-frame clones are kept and a portion is missing. Here the sample spans roughly 70,000 clones, roughly 94% being singletons. Sequencing used T cells isolated from PBMCs. These receptors were taken from a human donor in good health.

V and J are TRBV5-1 and TRBJ2-1, with TRBD2 matching over 13 bases. Germline CDR1 SGHRS, CDR2 YFSETQ. The CDR3 runs 16 residues. Trimming removed 4 bases from V and 1 base from J; junction bases left unmatched: 2. The CDR3 reads CASSPTSGRSYNEQFF. For the CDR3, the DNA is TGCGCCAGCAGCCCGACTAGCGGGAGGTCCTACAATGAGCAGTTCTTC.

The J gene is TRBJ2-7, the V gene TRBV14; 11 positions agree with TRBD1. The CDR3 contains 16 residues. Germline loops: CDR1 SGHDN, CDR2 FVKESK. V shed 5 bases and J 5 bases; nucleotides not matched to a gene: 11. CDR3 amino acids: CASSKSRDRGVHEQYF. The DNA of the CDR3 is TGTGCCAGCAGCAAATCAAGGGACAGGGGGGTCCACGAGCAGTACTTC.

The chain couples TRBV2 to TRBJ2-3; 7 nucleotides align to TRBD2. Trimming removed 3 bases from V and 2 bases from J; junction bases left unmatched: 8. The germline V gene has CDR1 SNHLY and CDR2 FYNNEI. There are 16 residues in the CDR3. CDR3 nucleotides: TGTGCCAGCAGTGACATGGCTAGCGGTTCCACAGATACGCAGTATTTT. It specifies CASSDMASGSTDTQYF. The complete variable domain, with remaining parts taken from reference TRBV2 and TRBJ2-3, reads EPEVTQTPSHQVTQMGQEVILRCVPISNHLYFYWYRQILGQKVEFLVSFYNNEISEKSEIFDDQFSVERPDGSNFTLKIRSTKLEDSAMYFCASSDMASGSTDTQYFGPGTRLTVL.

The chain joins TRBV15 to TRBJ2-3; 10 nucleotides line up with TRBD2. Germline-derived CDR1 and CDR2 are LNHNV and YYDKDF (reference sequence). This CDR3 spans 16 amino acids. J was trimmed by 1 base and V by 1 base; bases with no gene match: 2. CDR3 in amino acids: CATSRVLAGGTDTQYF. CDR3 bases: TGTGCCACCAGCAGAGTGCTAGCGGGGGGCACAGATACGCAGTATTTT.

The rearrangement uses TRBV11-3 and TRBJ2-3; D is perhaps TRBD2 (6 bases). The CDR3 consists of 15 residues. CDR1 and CDR2 (germline): SGHNT, YENEEA. V shed 6 bases and J shed 2 bases, with 15 bases lying between them. The CDR3 here is CASRSRREYTDTQYF. CDR3 sequence (DNA): TGTGCCAGCAGGTCCAGGCGGGAATACACAGATACGCAGTATTTT.

The chain combines TRBV28 with TRBJ2-1, with a weak D call TRBD2 (6 bases). The germline V gene encodes CDR1 MDHEN and CDR2 SYDVKM. The CDR3 has 15 amino acids. The V gene lost 5 bases and the J gene lost 3 bases, with 14 bases spanning the gap. CDR3 loop: CASSPLPGLYNEQFF. DNA of the CDR3: TGTGCCAGCAGTCCACTTCCGGGACTCTACAATGAGCAGTTCTTC.

This clone is a singleton in its sample. The chain recombines TRBV6-1 with TRBJ1-5, with D possibly being TRBD1 (6 bases). Germline V gives CDR1 MNHNS, CDR2 SASEGT. Trimming took 1 base from V and 5 from J, leaving 12 bases between them. This CDR3 is 15 amino acids long. The CDR3 sequence is CASSEEGGNYQPQHF. Written as DNA, the CDR3 is TGTGCCAGCAGTGAAGAGGGGGGGAATTATCAGCCCCAGCATTTT.

V gene TRBV19 combines with J gene TRBJ2-7; 8 bases agree with TRBD1. Germline CDR1 reads LNHDA; CDR2 reads SQIVND (reference sequence). This CDR3 region has 15 residues. V was pared by 5 bases and J by 1 base, with 7 bases of the junction left unmatched. The CDR3 sequence: CASSEGTGTSYEQYF. The CDR3 DNA reads as TGTGCCAGTAGTGAGGGGACAGGTACGTCCTACGAGCAGTACTTC.

The gene calls are TRBV6-5 and TRBJ1-5; D is unclear. The V gene's germline CDR1 is MNHEY and CDR2 SVGAGI. The germline V and J ends were trimmed by 11 bases and 4 bases, with 12 bases remaining between them. The CDR3 length is 12 residues. The chain's CDR3 is CAAGPLNQPQHF. The CDR3, as DNA: TGTGCCGCGGGCCCTTTAAATCAGCCCCAGCATTTT.

This chain uses TRBV10-2 with TRBJ1-4; tentatively, D is TRBD1 (6 bases). The CDR3 length is 14 residues. Trimming removed 0 bases from V and 6 bases from J, with 8 bases in between. Germline CDR1 reads WSHSY; CDR2 reads SAAADI. CDR3 nucleotides: TGCGCCAGCAGTGAGTCAGGGGGAGATGAAAAACTGTTTTTT. It yields the protein CASSESGGDEKLFF.

The V and J genes are TRBV4-2 and TRBJ1-2; D unresolved. The germline CDR1 and CDR2 sequences are LGHNA and YNFKEQ. The CDR3 length is 14 residues. V dropped 1 base and J dropped 4 bases, with 10 bases sitting between them. The CDR3: CASSQGRFAYGYTF. The CDR3 region has the DNA TGTGCCAGCAGCCAAGGGCGGTTTGCCTATGGCTACACCTTC.